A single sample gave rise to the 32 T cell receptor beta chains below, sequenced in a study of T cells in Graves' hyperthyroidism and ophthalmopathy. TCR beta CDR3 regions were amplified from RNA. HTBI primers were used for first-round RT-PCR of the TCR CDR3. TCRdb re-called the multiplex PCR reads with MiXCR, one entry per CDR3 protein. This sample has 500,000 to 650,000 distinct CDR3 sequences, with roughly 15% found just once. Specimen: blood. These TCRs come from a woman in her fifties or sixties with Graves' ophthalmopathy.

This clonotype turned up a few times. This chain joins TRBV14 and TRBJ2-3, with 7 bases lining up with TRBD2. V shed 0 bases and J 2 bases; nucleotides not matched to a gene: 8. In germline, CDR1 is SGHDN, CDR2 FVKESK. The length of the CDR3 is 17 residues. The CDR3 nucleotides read TGTGCCAGCAGCCAAGAGACCCATAGCGGGTACACAGATACGCAGTATTTT. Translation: CASSQETHSGYTDTQYF.

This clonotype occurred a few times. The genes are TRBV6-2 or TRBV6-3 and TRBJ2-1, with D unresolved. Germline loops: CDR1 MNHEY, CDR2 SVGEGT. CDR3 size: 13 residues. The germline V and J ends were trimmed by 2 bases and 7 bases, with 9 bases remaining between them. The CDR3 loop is CASSYPGVNEQFF. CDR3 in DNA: TGTGCCAGCAGTTACCCTGGGGTGAATGAGCAGTTCTTC.

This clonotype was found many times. CDR3 sequence reads: CASSYHRGGRNQPQHF. In DNA, the CDR3 is TGTGCCAGCAGTTACCACAGAGGGGGCCGCAATCAGCCCCAGCATTTT. The rearrangement uses TRBV27 and TRBJ1-5; 7 positions agree with TRBD1. Trimming cost V 4 bases and J 2 bases; bases outside gene matches: 8. This CDR3 has 16 residues. Germline CDR1 is MNHEY and CDR2 is SMNVEV (reference sequence).

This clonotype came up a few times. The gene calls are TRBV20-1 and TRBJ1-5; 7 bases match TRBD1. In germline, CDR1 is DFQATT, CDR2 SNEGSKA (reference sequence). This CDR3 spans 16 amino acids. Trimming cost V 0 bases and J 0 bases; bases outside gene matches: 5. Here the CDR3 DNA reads TGCAGTGCTAGAGATACCGGGACAGTTAGCAATCAGCCCCAGCATTTT. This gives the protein CSARDTGTVSNQPQHF.

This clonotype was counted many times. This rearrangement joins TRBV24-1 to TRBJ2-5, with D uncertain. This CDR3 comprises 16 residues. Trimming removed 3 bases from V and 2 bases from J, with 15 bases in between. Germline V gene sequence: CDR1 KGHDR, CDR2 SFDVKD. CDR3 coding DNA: TGTGCCACCAGTGATCCGTCCCGGGCAAAACAAGAGACCCAGTACTTC. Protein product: CATSDPSRAKQETQYF.

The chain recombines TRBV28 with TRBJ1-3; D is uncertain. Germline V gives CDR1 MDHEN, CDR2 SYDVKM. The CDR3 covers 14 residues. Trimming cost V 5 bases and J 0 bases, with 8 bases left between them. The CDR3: CASSPESSGNTIYF. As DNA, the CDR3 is TGTGCCAGCAGTCCAGAAAGCTCTGGAAACACCATATATTTT.

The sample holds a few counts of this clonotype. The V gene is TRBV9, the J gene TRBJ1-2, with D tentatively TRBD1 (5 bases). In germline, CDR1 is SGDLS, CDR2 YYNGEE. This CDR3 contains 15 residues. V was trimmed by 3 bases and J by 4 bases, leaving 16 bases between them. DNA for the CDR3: TGTGCCAGCAGCGCCGCCCCCGCGGGGCTCTATGGCTACACCTTC. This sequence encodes CASSAAPAGLYGYTF.

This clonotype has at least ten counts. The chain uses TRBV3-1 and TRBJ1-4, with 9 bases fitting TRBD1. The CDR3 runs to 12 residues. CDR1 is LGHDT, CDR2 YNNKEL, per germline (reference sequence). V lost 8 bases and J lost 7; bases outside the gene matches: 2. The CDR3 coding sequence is TGTGCCAGCGGGACAGGGCGTGAAAAACTGTTTTTT. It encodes CASGTGREKLFF.

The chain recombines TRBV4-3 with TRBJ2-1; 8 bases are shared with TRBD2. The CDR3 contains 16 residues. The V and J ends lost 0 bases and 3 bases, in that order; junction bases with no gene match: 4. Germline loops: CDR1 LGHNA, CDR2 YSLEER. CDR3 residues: CASSQEGLGDYNEQFF. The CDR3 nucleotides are TGCGCCAGCAGCCAAGAGGGACTAGGGGACTACAATGAGCAGTTCTTC.

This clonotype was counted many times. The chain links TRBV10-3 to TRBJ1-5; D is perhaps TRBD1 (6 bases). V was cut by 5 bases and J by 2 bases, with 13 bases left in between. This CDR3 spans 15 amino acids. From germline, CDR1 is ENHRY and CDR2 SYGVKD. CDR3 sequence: CAISQGLEGNQPQHF. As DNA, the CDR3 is TGTGCCATCAGTCAGGGGTTGGAAGGCAATCAGCCCCAGCATTTT.

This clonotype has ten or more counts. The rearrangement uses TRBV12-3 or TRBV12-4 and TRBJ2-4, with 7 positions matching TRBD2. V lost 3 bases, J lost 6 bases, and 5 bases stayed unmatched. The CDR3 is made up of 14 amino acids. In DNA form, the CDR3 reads TGTGCCAGCAGTTTGGGGGGGTTAGCAAACATTCAGTACTTC. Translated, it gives CASSLGGLANIQYF.

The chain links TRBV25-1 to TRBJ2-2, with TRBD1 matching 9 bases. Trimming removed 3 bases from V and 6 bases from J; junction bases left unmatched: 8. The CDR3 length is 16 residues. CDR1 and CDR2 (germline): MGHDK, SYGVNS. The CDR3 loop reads CASSEFTGGAPGELFF. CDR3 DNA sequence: TGTGCCAGCAGTGAGTTTACAGGGGGCGCCCCCGGGGAGCTGTTTTTT.

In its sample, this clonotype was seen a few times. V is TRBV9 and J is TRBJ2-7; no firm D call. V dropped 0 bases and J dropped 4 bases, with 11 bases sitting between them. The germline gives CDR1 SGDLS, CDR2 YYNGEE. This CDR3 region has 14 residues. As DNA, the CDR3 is TGTGCCAGCAGCGTAGAGTCGCCGACTTACGAGCAGTACTTC. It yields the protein CASSVESPTYEQYF.

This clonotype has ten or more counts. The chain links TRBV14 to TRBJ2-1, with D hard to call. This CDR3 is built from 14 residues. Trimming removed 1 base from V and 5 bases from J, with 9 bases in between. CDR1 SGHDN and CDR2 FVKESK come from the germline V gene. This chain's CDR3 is CASSQGSYNNEQFF. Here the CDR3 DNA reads TGTGCCAGCAGCCAAGGGTCGTATAACAATGAGCAGTTCTTC.

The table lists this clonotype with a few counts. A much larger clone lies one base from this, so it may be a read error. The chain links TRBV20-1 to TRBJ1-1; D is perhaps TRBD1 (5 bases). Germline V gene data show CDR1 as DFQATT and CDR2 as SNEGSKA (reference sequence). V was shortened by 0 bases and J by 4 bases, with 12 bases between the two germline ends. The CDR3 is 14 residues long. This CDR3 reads CSAREVGRATEAFF. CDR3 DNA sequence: TGCAGTGCTAGAGAAGTGGGGCGGGCCACTGAAGCTTTCTTT.

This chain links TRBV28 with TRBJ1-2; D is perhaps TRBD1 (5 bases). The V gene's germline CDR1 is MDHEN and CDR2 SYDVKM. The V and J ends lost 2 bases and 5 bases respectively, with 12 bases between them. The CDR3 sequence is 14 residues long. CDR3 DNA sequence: TGTGCCAGCAGTTTACCGGGACCGTTGTATGGCTACACCTTC. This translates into CASSLPGPLYGYTF.

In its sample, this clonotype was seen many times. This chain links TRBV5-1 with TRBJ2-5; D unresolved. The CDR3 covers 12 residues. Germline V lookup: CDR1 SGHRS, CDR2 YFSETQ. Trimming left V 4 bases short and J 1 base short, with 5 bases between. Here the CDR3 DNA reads TGCGCCAGCAGCGAAATCCAAGAGACCCAGTACTTC. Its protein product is CASSEIQETQYF.

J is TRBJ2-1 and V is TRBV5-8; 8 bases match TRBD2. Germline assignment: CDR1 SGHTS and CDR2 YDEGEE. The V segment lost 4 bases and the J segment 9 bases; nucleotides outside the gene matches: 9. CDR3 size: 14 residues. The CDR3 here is CASSPRVAGFEQFF. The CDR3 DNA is TGTGCCAGCAGCCCCCGGGTAGCGGGATTTGAGCAGTTCTTC.

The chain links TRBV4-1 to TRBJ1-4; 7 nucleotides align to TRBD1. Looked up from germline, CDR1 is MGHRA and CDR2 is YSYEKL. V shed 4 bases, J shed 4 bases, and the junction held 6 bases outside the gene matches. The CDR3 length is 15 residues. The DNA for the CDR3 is TGCGCCAGCAGCCTAGGGACAGAAGTTAATGAAAAACTGTTTTTT. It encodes CASSLGTEVNEKLFF.

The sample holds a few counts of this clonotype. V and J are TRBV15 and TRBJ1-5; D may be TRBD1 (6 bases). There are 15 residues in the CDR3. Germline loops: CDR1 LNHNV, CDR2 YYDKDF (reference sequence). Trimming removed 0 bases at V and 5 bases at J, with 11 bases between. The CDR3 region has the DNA TGTGCCACCAGCAGAGACAGGGGCCTTTATCAGCCCCAGCATTTT. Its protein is CATSRDRGLYQPQHF.

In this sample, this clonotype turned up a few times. The CDR3 nucleotides are TGTGCCCTGAGAGGTAGTACTGAAGCTTTCTTT. As protein: CALRGSTEAFF. The chain uses TRBV6-1 and TRBJ1-1; D not certain. The length of the CDR3 is 11 residues. The V gene's germline CDR1 is MNHNS and CDR2 SASEGT. V lost 11 bases and J lost 5, with 12 bases in between.

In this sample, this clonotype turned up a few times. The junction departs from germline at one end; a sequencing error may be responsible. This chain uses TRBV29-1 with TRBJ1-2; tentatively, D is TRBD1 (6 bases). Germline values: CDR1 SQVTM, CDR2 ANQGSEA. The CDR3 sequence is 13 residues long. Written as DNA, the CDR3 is TGCAGCGTTAAAGACAGGCAGGATCGTGGCTACACCTTC. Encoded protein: CSVKDRQDRGYTF.

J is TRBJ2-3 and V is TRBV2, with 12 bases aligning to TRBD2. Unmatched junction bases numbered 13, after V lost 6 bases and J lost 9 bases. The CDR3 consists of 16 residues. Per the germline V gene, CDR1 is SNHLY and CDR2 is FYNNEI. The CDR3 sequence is CASSRRLAGDFRTQYF. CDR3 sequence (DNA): TGTGCCAGCAGCAGGCGACTAGCGGGAGACTTTCGGACGCAGTATTTT. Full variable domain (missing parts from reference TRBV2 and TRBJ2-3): EPEVTQTPSHQVTQMGQEVILRCVPISNHLYFYWYRQILGQKVEFLVSFYNNEISEKSEIFDDQFSVERPDGSNFTLKIRSTKLEDSAMYFCASSRRLAGDFRTQYFGPGTRLTVL.

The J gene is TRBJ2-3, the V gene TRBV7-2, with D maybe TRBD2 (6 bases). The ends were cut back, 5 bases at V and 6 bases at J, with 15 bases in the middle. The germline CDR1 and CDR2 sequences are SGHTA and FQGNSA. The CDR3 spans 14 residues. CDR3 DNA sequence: TGTGCCAGCAGCCCCTATAGCGGAGGGGATACGCAGTATTTT. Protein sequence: CASSPYSGGDTQYF.

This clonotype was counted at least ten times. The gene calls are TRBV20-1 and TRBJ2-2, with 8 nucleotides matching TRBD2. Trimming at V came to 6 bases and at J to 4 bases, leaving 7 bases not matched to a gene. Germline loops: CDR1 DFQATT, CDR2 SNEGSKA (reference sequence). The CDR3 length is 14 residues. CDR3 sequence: CSARLAMGTGELFF. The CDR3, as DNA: TGCAGTGCAAGACTAGCGATGGGCACCGGGGAGCTGTTTTTT.

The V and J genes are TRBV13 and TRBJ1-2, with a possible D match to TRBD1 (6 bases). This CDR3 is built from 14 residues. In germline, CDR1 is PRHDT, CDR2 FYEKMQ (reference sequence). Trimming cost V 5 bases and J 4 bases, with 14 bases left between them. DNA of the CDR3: TGTGCCAGCAGCCTTCAACAGGGCAGCTATGGCTACACCTTC. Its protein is CASSLQQGSYGYTF.

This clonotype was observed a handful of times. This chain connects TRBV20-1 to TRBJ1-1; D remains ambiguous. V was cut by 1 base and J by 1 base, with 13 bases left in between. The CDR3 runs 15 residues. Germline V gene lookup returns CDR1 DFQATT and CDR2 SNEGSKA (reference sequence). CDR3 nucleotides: TGCAGTGCTAGAGGGCGGGCATTTCCGAACACTGAAGCTTTCTTT. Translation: CSARGRAFPNTEAFF.

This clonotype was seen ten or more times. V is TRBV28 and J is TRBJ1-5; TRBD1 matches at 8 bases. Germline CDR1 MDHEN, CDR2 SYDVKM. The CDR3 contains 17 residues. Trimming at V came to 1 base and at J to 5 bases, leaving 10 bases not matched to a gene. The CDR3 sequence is CASSLFRQGASDQPQHF. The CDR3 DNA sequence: TGTGCCAGCAGTTTATTCCGCCAGGGGGCGAGTGATCAGCCCCAGCATTTT.

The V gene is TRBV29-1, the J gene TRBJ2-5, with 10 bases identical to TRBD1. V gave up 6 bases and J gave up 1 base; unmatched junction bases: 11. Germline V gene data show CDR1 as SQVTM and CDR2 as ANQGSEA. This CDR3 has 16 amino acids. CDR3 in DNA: TGCAGCGTCATCCGTGGGGGACAGGGGAGCCAAGAGACCCAGTACTTC. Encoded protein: CSVIRGGQGSQETQYF.

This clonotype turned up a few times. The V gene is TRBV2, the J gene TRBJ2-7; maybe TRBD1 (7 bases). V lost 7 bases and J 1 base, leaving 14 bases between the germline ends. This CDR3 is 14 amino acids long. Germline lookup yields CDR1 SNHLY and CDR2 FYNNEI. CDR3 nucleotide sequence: TGTGCCAGCATTGGGCAGGGGGGATCCTACGAGCAGTACTTC. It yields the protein CASIGQGGSYEQYF.

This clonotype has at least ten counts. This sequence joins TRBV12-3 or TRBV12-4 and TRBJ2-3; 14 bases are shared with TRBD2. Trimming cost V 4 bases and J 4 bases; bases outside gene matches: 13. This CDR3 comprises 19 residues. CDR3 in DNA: TGTGCCAGCAGTTCCTCTAGGACTAGCGGGAGGAAAGGGGCAGATACGCAGTATTTT. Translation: CASSSSRTSGRKGADTQYF.

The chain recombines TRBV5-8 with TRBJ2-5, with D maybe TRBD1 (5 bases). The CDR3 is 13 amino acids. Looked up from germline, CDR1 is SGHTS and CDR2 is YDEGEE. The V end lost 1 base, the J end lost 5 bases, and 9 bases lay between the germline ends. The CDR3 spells CASSLHRLETQYF. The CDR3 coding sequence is TGTGCCAGCAGCTTGCACAGGCTGGAGACCCAGTACTTC.